Detailed here is one TCR beta chain. No antigen is known for it. Within one base of it there is no much larger clone, and no base qualities were kept. The cohort comprised fewer than 700 healthy bone marrow donors. At the time of sampling, all cohort members were nominally healthy, though unrecorded immune exposures were likely present. The donor was CMV seropositive and belonged to the group of 250 to 350 seropositive cohort members. Every donor gave a peripheral blood sample, and the peripheral blood mononuclear cells from that sample were used for TCR beta sequencing. The Qiagen DNeasy Blood Extraction Kit was used to extract genomic DNA from the blood cell samples. V is cut back by 10 bases and J by 2 bases, with 6 bases in the junction unmatched. Inclusive of the bounding cysteine and phenylalanine, the CDR3 is 14 residues long. Of all the DNA, just the CDR3 is kept, 42 bases in frame from base 1. As encoded in the germline V gene, CDR1 is ENHRY while CDR2 is SYGVKD.

The library came from the immunoSEQ multiplex PCR assay. The multiplex PCR relied on a mix of 60 forward primers for TCR Vbeta segments and 13 reverse primers for TCR Jbeta segments. A multiplex PCR assay on genomic DNA amplified the CDR3 region of rearranged TCR beta genes. The Illumina HiSeq System was used to sequence the amplified TCR beta libraries as 87-base-pair reads. Under the source paper's analysis protocol: A later analysis tallied roughly 76 million unique TCR beta chains across the roughly 610 repertoires, and some 12 million of those chains were shared by two or more donors. A nearest-neighbor algorithm error-corrected the raw reads and collapsed the reads into unique sequences, merging closely related sequences to remove PCR and sequencing errors. Alignment of CDR3 sequences to IMGT reference sequences was used to assign V, D and J gene segments. For a sequence to be retained, a match of at least six nucleotides to both a V gene segment and a J gene segment was required. Rearrangements were called productive when the CDR3 lacked stop codons and stayed in frame with V and J; all others were non-productive. CDR3 was defined according to IMGT convention as the region running from the second conserved V-encoded cysteine to the conserved J-encoded phenylalanine. The earlier analysis of about 620 of the donors excluded sequences that lacked an unambiguous match to a single V gene segment. An earlier analysis of fewer than 650 of the donors classified V segments as functional when productive rearrangements were above 56.7% and as segregating when the standard deviation between donors was above 5%. A statistical classification framework was built for diagnosing cytomegalovirus status from the catalog of TCR beta chain sequences. In a later analysis, TCR nucleotide sequences were compared against IMGT/GENE-DB human TR gene sequences so that V and J genes could be assigned. In a later analysis, CDR3 sequences and most-parsimonious VDJ recombination scenarios were assigned using the TCRdist pipeline. A later analysis defined each TCR beta chain by its CDR3 amino acid sequence plus V-gene family, and excluded reads lacking a unique V-gene family. As a way to deal with suspected cross-contamination and a sequencing artifact, a later analysis dropped more than 500 nucleotide sequences that were highly shared and had low generation probability. A later analysis calculated a clonal expansion index for each public chain from normalized within-repertoire ranks of inferred template counts. In a later analysis, generation probabilities were computed with a VDJ recombination model fitted to out-of-frame rearrangements, and the resulting probabilities were checked against IGoR. In a later analysis, TCR-TCR, TCR-HLA and TCR-CMV co-occurrence was scored with hypergeometric tests, and a repertoire-size bias correction was applied to TCR pairs. A later analysis estimated false discovery rates by permuting HLA or CMV assignments 20 times. In a later analysis, co-occurring TCRs were grouped with DBSCAN, and TCRdist sequence similarity was added when clustering was performed within HLA-allele-positive subsets. For co-occurrence clustering, repertoires with fewer than 30,000 or more than 120,000 public chains were excluded, along with several repertoires with anomalous nucleotide sharing. TCRdb holds this immuneACCESS table with in-frame rearrangements only. Some clones are missing; in checked studies, unresolved V genes explain under half, and the rest has no known cause. V, J and clone size were drawn from that table, and D and trimming were deduced from the DNA. This sample gives 100,000 to 120,000 clones in total; approximately 79% of them show up just once. The ten most abundant clones make up approximately 7.2% of the sample.

This record comes from a study of cytomegalovirus exposure and HLA in healthy donors (dated by TCRdb to about 2017). Concerning the study at large: According to an earlier analysis of 587 of the donors, some 170 million T cells yielded 117 million unique TCR beta sequences and approximately 280 Gb of sequence data. Approximately 310 gigabases of sequencing data and tens of millions of unique TCR sequences were included in an early release covering roughly 600 HLA-typed donors. Among the roughly 380 genotyped donors, around 81% belonged to the genetic ancestry cluster associated with self-reported Caucasian donors. The study aimed to test whether cataloging public T cell receptors could reveal signatures of past pathogen exposure. Using immunosequencing, the study profiled T cell repertoires from 550 to 750 subjects and related those repertoires to cytomegalovirus serostatus. A separate validation cohort of more than 100 different subjects was used in addition to the approximately 640-subject first cohort. To predict cytomegalovirus infection status, the study combined high-throughput TCR immunosequencing, statistical association of individual TCRs with disease status, and machine learning. A later analysis re-examined previously published TCR beta repertoires from more than 600 donors and added high-resolution HLA genotyping to investigate patterns of TCR occurrence. The later analysis used no new phenotypic data to find candidate immune exposures, relying instead on TCR beta sequences and their occurrence across donors. In an earlier analysis of 500 to 650 of the donors, high-throughput TCR beta sequencing was used to judge whether each TCR beta V gene segment behaved as functional or pseudogenic. Donor age, sex, ethnicity and CMV serostatus were collected together with the repertoire data. Genome-wide SNP genotypes for about 65% of the roughly 670 donors were used in a later genetic analysis, which treated that subset as a discovery cohort. All discovery cohort repertoires had been generated using a single sequencing platform. HLA typing covered class I and class II loci at four-digit resolution. Typing coverage differed by locus: A, B, C, DRB1 and DQB1 were typed in about 629-630 donors, DQA1 in 500 to 550, DPA1 in 600 to 610, and DPB1 in roughly 450. Four or five DR-DQ haplotypes were treated as single units for association and clustering because of strong linkage in the cohort. Across some 400 genotyped donors of the cohort, an average of approximately 240,000 unique TCR beta nucleotide sequences per donor were sequenced, and around 19% of those sequences were non-productive. General findings and caveats noted by the study authors: Across donors, most TCR sequences were observed very rarely, whereas some public TCRs were present in many individuals. Only TCR beta chains were sequenced in this cohort, and the absence of alpha or paired-chain data limited detectable features. The authors suggested that the approach could potentially be extended to other disease states and immunological phenotypes. A later analysis found that most CMV-associated TCR beta chains appeared HLA-restricted, with HLA associations seemingly driven largely by CMV exposure. V-gene and J-gene trimming of TCR beta chains was associated with a missense DCLRE1C variant in a later genetic analysis, and the association was replicated in an independent cohort. In a later analysis, TCR association rates were found to vary across HLA loci, with the most associated TCRs seen for DRB1 alleles and the fewest for HLA-C alleles. Because the 87-base-pair reads could not distinguish some IMGT-functional V segments, including TRBV6-2 and TRBV6-3, those segments were excluded. Because HLA typing was unavailable for some donors at each locus, only the typed subset was used in association tests. In a later genetic analysis, fewer N-insertions in productive TCRs were reported among donors in an Asian-associated ancestry cluster than the approximately 670-donor mean. A cluster of highly shared sequence variants was judged likely to be a technical artifact of the sequencing pipeline. In vitro tests confirmed that three of the cytomegalovirus-associated TCR beta chains recognize cytomegalovirus antigens. In a later analysis, several top co-occurrence clusters were reported to appear linked to parvovirus B19, influenza, CMV and Epstein-Barr virus. Compared with equally common non-associated chains, HLA-associated TCR beta chains in a later analysis were more clonally expanded and had lower generation probabilities. A further reported finding was that TCR beta sequences accurately predicted the HLA-A and HLA-B alleles for most subjects in the first cohort. Assigning TCR associations to individual alleles was difficult when HLA alleles, especially DR and DQ, strongly co-occurred. Cytomegalovirus status was reported to be diagnosed by the classifier with high specificity and sensitivity in both the original and validation cohorts. A total of fewer than 200 TCR beta chains were listed by the study as associated with cytomegalovirus. Immune exposure information for the cohort was limited to CMV serostatus. The presence/absence analyses assumed that sequencing depth was roughly uniform across donors, and that assumption may not be true. Because counts were too low, under 20 rarely observed V segments, including chromosome 9 orphons, were left out of the earlier analysis of 587 of the donors. Linkage disequilibrium might explain the correlated functional status among segregating V segments, but an unknown experimental factor could not be ruled out. Broadly in line with IMGT annotations, most TCR beta V segments showed up in productive rearrangements about 87% or about 30% of the time in an earlier analysis of several hundred of the donors. In a later analysis, 16,951 TCR beta sequences were associated with specific HLA alleles at a false discovery rate of 0.05.

This sequence was found in a man aged 25 to 40 in good health and CMV-seropositive. The chain is assembled from TRBV10-3 and TRBJ1-5, with TRBD1 identical over 9 junction bases. Sequenced sample: PBMCs. The DNA is TGTGCCACTTGGACAGGGGTTGGCAATCAGCCCCAGCATTTT. Translation gives CATWTGVGNQPQHF.